This T cell receptor beta chain was captured in a study of T-cell reconstitution after alpha-beta-depleted transplantation in children. Using unique molecular identifiers, the investigators prepared the TCRbeta library. TCRdb redid the calling of the PCR reads with MiXCR, one entry per CDR3 protein. The table shows 98,000 or so distinct CDR3 sequences, with approximately 6.4% occurring only once. The germline CDR1 and CDR2 sequences are MNHNS and SASEGT. The CDR3 has 15 amino acids. Trimming cost V 1 base and J 6 bases, with 13 bases left between them. This material consisted of PBMCs, mostly from graft donor cells, taken 360 days after TCRalphabeta/CD19-depleted stem cell transplant. V gene TRBV6-1 combines with J gene TRBJ1-5; unclear D gene. The receptor's source is a male patient between 2 and 9 years old who had a stem cell transplant for acute lymphoblastic leukemia, so the T cells may come from the graft donor. Here the CDR3 reads CASSEEGAGGQPQHF. In DNA, the CDR3 is TGTGCCAGCAGTGAAGAGGGAGCGGGAGGTCAGCCCCAGCATTTT.